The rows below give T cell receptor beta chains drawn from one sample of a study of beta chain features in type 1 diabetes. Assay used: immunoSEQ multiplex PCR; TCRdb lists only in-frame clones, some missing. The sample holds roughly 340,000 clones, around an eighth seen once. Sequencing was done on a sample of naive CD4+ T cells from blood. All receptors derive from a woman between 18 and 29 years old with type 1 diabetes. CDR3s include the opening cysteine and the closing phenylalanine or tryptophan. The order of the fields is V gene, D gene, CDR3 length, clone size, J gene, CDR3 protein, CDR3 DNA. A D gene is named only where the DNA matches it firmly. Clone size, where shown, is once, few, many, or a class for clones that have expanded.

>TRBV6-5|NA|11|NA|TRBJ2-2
CASSQTGELFF
TGTGCCAGCAGCCAGACCGGGGAGCTGTTTTTT
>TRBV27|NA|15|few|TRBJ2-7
CASSPRLINTYEQYF
TGTGCCAGCAGCCCGCGGCTTATCAACACCTACGAGCAGTACTTC
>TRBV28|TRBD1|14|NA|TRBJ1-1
CASSFWTGVTEAFF
TGTGCCAGCAGTTTCTGGACAGGGGTCACTGAAGCTTTCTTT
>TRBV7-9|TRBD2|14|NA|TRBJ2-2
CASTWTSGTGELFF
TGTGCCAGCACATGGACTAGCGGCACCGGGGAGCTGTTTTTT
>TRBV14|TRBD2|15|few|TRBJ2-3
CASSGTSGSPDTQYF
TGTGCCAGCAGCGGAACTAGCGGGAGTCCAGATACGCAGTATTTT
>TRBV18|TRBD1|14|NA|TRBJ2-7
CASSPGTGEYEQYF
TGTGCCAGCTCACCCGGGACAGGAGAGTACGAGCAGTACTTC
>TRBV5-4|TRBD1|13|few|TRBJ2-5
CASSPRGRETQYF
TGTGCCAGCAGCCCCAGGGGGCGGGAGACCCAGTACTTC
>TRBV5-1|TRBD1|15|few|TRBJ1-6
CASSQDRGGNSPLHF
TGCGCCAGCAGTCAGGACAGGGGAGGAAATTCACCCCTCCACTTT
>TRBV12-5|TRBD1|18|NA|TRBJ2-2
CASGLTTGTGSHTGELFF
TGTGCTAGTGGTTTGACGACAGGGACAGGGAGTCACACCGGGGAGCTGTTTTTT
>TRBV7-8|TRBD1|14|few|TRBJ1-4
CASSVGQGNEKLFF
TGTGCCAGCAGCGTGGGACAGGGTAATGAAAAACTGTTTTTT
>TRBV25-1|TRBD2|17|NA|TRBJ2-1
CASSEGGTSGGAHEQFF
TGTGCCAGCAGTGAAGGGGGCACTAGCGGGGGGGCTCATGAGCAGTTCTTC
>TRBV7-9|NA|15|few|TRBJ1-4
CASSLADATNEKLFF
TGTGCCAGCAGCTTGGCGGATGCAACTAATGAAAAACTGTTTTTT
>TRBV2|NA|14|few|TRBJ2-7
CASRLAGDSYEQYF
TGTGCCAGCAGGTTGGCAGGGGATTCCTACGAGCAGTACTTC
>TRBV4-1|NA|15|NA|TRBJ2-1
CASSQDHGPGTEQFF
TGCGCCAGCAGCCAAGACCACGGTCCAGGCACTGAGCAGTTCTTC
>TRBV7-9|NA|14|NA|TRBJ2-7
CASSPWAGPYEQYF
TGTGCCAGCAGCCCCTGGGCAGGGCCCTACGAGCAGTACTTC
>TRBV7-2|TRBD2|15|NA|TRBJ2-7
CASSLAAGGPYEQYF
TGTGCCAGCAGCTTAGCGGCGGGGGGGCCTTACGAGCAGTACTTC
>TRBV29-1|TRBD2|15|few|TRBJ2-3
CSVDKRGGPADTQYF
TGCAGCGTTGATAAGCGGGGGGGCCCCGCAGATACGCAGTATTTT
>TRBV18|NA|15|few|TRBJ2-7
CASSPWAGGSYEQYF
TGTGCCAGCTCACCATGGGCAGGGGGGTCCTACGAGCAGTACTTC
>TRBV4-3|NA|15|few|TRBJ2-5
CASSQDPRGQETQYF
TGCGCCAGCAGCCAAGACCCCCGGGGGCAAGAGACCCAGTACTTC
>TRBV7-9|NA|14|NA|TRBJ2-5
CASSLGQRQETQYF
TGTGCCAGCAGCTTAGGACAGCGTCAAGAGACCCAGTACTTC
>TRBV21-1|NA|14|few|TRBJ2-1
CASSRPDRAQGQFF
TGTGCCAGCAGCCGCCCGGACAGGGCCCAGGGGCAGTTCTTC
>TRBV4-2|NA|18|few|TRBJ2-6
CASSHPEGRVSGANVLTF
TGTGCCAGCAGCCACCCGGAGGGAAGAGTGAGTGGGGCCAACGTCCTGACTTTC
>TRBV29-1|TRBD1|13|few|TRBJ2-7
CSAGRGLSYEQYF
TGCAGCGCTGGAAGGGGGCTGTCCTACGAGCAGTACTTC
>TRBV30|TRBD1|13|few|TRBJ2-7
CAWAGTGRYEQYF
TGTGCCTGGGCGGGGACAGGTCGCTACGAGCAGTACTTC
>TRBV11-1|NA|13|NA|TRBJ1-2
CASSTTGLYGYTF
TGTGCCAGCAGCACTACAGGGCTTTATGGCTACACCTTC
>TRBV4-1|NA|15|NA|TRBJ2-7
CASSQAPRIGGEQYF
TGCGCCAGCAGCCAAGCCCCCCGGATCGGCGGCGAGCAGTACTTC
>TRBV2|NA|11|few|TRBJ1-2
CASSYRVGYTF
TGTGCCAGCAGTTACAGGGTTGGCTACACCTTC
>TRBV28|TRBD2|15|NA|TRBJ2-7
CASTRTTTSGYEQYF
TGTGCCAGCACCCGCACGACAACTAGCGGGTACGAGCAGTACTTC
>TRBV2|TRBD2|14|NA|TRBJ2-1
CASRFGLAGDEQFF
TGTGCCAGCAGATTCGGACTAGCGGGAGATGAGCAGTTCTTC
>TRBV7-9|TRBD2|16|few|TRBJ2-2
CASRGAGRMNTGELFF
TGTGCCAGCAGGGGAGCGGGGAGAATGAACACCGGGGAGCTGTTTTTT
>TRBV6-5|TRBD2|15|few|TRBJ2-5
CASSLGTSAQETQYF
TGTGCCAGCAGCCTCGGGACTAGCGCTCAAGAGACCCAGTACTTC
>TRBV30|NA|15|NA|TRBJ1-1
CAWSVPRQTPTEAFF
TGTGCCTGGAGTGTCCCTCGACAGACTCCCACTGAAGCTTTCTTT
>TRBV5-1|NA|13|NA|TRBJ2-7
CASSLDTPYEQYF
TGCGCCAGCAGCTTGGACACCCCCTACGAGCAGTACTTC
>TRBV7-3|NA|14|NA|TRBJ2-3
CASSPAMGRDTQYF
TGTGCCAGCAGTCCAGCCATGGGCCGGGATACGCAGTATTTT
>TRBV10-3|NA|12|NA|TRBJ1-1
CAITGMNTEAFF
TGTGCCATCACAGGGATGAACACTGAAGCTTTCTTT
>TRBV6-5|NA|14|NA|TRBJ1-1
CASSPYSRNTEAFF
TGTGCCAGCAGCCCTTATTCGAGAAACACTGAAGCTTTCTTT
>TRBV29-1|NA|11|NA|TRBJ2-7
CSVPTENEQYF
TGCAGCGTGCCGACAGAAAACGAGCAGTACTTC
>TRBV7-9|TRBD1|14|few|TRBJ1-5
CASSPGQENQPQHF
TGTGCCAGCAGCCCCGGACAGGAGAATCAGCCCCAGCATTTT
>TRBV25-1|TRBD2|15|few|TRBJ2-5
CASSARGGFGETQYF
TGTGCCAGCAGTGCTCGGGGGGGGTTTGGAGAGACCCAGTACTTC
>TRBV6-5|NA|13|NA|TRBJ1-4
CASSYMGGGKLFF
TGTGCCAGCAGTTACATGGGAGGAGGAAAACTGTTTTTT
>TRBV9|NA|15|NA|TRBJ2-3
CASSPLFPGTDTQYF
TGTGCCAGCAGCCCCCTTTTCCCGGGTACAGATACGCAGTATTTT
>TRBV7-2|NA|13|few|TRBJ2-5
CASSRSDKETQYF
TGTGCCAGCAGCCGTAGCGACAAAGAGACCCAGTACTTC
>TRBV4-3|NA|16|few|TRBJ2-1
CASSQNSALSYNEQFF
TGCGCCAGCAGCCAAAACAGTGCCCTCTCCTACAATGAGCAGTTCTTC
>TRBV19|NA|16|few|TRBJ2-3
CASSITRQGSTDTQYF
TGTGCCAGTAGTATTACTCGGCAGGGTAGCACAGATACGCAGTATTTT